The subject of this entry is one T cell receptor (beta chain). The data were produced by immunoSEQ multiplex PCR, yet TCRdb's version contains in-frame clones alone and is incomplete. The table records 180,000 or so clones, roughly 89% of them present only once. The CDR3 extends over 15 amino acids. Germline trimming cut 4 bases from V and 1 base from J; bases unmatched to any gene: 7. The germline gives CDR1 PRHDT, CDR2 FYEKMQ (reference sequence). This sample was taken from a study of blood T cell repertoires in COVID-19. J is TRBJ2-7 and V is TRBV13; TRBD2 aligns across 7 bases. The receptor was derived from a man between 18 and 29 years old with active or convalescent COVID-19. Material for sequencing was peripheral blood. The CDR3 DNA reads TGTGCCAGCAGCTCGGTGGGGGGGAATTCCTACGAGCAGTACTTC. Translated: CASSSVGGNSYEQYF.